This T cell receptor (beta chain) was obtained from a study of shared clonotypes between healthy human individuals. General observations from the study: Read depth was anticipated to influence clonotype sharing among donors.

Comments on this clone: Antigen: not known.

The repertoire was sequenced with immunoSEQ multiplex PCR; TCRdb's copy has only in-frame clones and lacks some. The sample has 450,000 or so clones; roughly 80% are singletons. V lost 0 bases to trimming and J lost 9 bases, with 9 bases between them. Germline V CDR1 and CDR2: GTSNPN, SVGIG (reference sequence). The CDR3 is 12 amino acids. The source of this sequence is a woman aged 40 to 50 in good health. Some clones in this sample may be carry-over from other donors' samples. V is TRBV30 and J is TRBJ1-5; D call uncertain. The sample comprised PBMCs. CDR3 sequence (DNA): TGTGCCTGGAGTGTACGTGTTGGGCCCCAGCATTTT. Its protein is CAWSVRVGPQHF.